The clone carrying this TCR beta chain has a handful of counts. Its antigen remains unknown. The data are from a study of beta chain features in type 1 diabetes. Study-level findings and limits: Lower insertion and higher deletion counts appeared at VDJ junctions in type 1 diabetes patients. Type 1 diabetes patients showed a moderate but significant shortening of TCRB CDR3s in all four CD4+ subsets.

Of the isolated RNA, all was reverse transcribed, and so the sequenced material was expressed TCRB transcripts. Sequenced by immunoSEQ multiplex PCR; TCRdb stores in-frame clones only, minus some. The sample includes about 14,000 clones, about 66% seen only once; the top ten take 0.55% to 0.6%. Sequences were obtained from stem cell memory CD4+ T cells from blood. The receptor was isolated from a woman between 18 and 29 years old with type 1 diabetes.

The CDR3 DNA reads as TGTGCCAGTAGCAGGCCGGGAGCGAGGGGCTATGGCTACACCTTC. This sequence encodes CASSRPGARGYGYTF. The V gene is TRBV19, the J gene TRBJ1-2; TRBD1 might be the D (5 bases). CDR1 and CDR2 from the germline V gene are LNHDA and SQIVND (reference sequence). The ends were cut back, 6 bases at V and 4 bases at J, with 18 bases in the middle. CDR3 size: 15 residues.